The 14 T cell receptor beta chains below were found in one sample sequenced in a study of T cell repertoires in aging, cancer and after chemotherapy. Peripheral blood genomic DNA, not sorted cells or RNA, was the template. A mixed TRB-A/B primer pool amplified rearranged TRB by multiplex touch-down PCR. MiXCR, run by TCRdb on the multiplex PCR reads, gives a single entry per CDR3 protein. This sample has 7,200 or so distinct CDR3 sequences, with 20% to 25% found just once. The sequenced sample consisted of blood. The receptors shown here come from a human donor with a blood cancer.

This clonotype ranks as medium-sized. This sequence joins TRBV18 and TRBJ1-3; D gene unclear. The CDR3 is made up of 16 amino acids. V was pared by 1 base and J by 3 bases, with 13 bases between. The germline gives CDR1 KGHSH, CDR2 LQKENI. CDR3 in amino acids: CASSPLKYGLGNTIYF. As DNA, the CDR3 is TGTGCCAGCTCACCACTCAAATACGGACTTGGAAACACCATATATTTT.

The chain links TRBV5-1 to TRBJ2-6, with TRBD1 matching over 11 bases. Per germline, CDR1 SGHRS and CDR2 YFSETQ. The CDR3 loop spans 18 amino acids. The V segment lost 7 bases and the J segment 0 bases; nucleotides outside the gene matches: 9. CDR3 in amino acids: CASRRTGGSSSGANVLTF. Written as DNA, the CDR3 is TGCGCCAGCCGGAGGACAGGGGGCTCTTCCTCTGGGGCCAACGTCCTGACTTTC.

In this sample, this clonotype turned up a few times. The V gene is TRBV19, the J gene TRBJ1-2, with unresolved D. This CDR3 is built from 12 residues. CDR1 is LNHDA and CDR2 is SQIVND in the germline V gene (reference sequence). Trimming left V 3 bases short and J 4 bases short, with 6 bases between. The CDR3 DNA sequence: TGTGCCAGTAGTATGGTCGGCTATGGCTACACCTTC. Translating it yields CASSMVGYGYTF.

This clonotype has more than one count but fewer than ten. The CDR3 DNA reads TGTGCCAGCAGCCAATCAGGGAATCCCAACAATGAGCAGTTCTTC. Amino acids: CASSQSGNPNNEQFF. This rearrangement joins TRBV14 to TRBJ2-1; D possibly corresponds to TRBD1 (5 bases). Germline V lookup: CDR1 SGHDN, CDR2 FVKESK. There are 15 residues in the CDR3. The V gene lost 2 bases and the J gene lost 5 bases, with 13 bases spanning the gap.

By sample share, this clonotype is medium-sized (0.01 to 0.1%). The chain has TRBV11-1 and TRBJ2-4; D is possibly TRBD1 (7 bases). Germline V gives CDR1 SGHAT, CDR2 FQDESV (reference sequence). CDR3 length: 16 residues. V dropped 6 bases and J dropped 7 bases, with 22 bases sitting between them. CDR3 nucleotides: TGTGCCAGCAGTTCCGGCAGGGGGGAGGTTTCGAACATTCAGTACTTC. Residues: CASSSGRGEVSNIQYF.

The rearrangement uses TRBV9 and TRBJ2-2; 7 nucleotides align to TRBD1. Germline CDR1 is SGDLS and CDR2 is YYNGEE. With V trimmed by 0 bases and J by 5 bases, 4 bases remained unmatched. This CDR3 comprises 15 residues. CDR3 nucleotide sequence: TGTGCCAGCAGCGTAGGTGACAGGGATACCGGGGAGCTGTTTTTT. Translation gives CASSVGDRDTGELFF.

This clonotype was seen a handful of times. This chain joins TRBV4-3 and TRBJ2-7, with 7 bases lining up with TRBD1. There are 16 residues in the CDR3. V was clipped by 0 bases and J by 2 bases; unmatched bases: 7. Germline lookup yields CDR1 LGHNA and CDR2 YSLEER. The CDR3 loop reads CASSQEDRGLTYEQYF. CDR3 nucleotide sequence: TGCGCCAGCAGCCAAGAAGATAGGGGGCTCACCTACGAGCAGTACTTC.

By share of the sample, this clonotype is medium-sized. The V and J genes are TRBV19 and TRBJ2-2; 7 bases fit TRBD1. This CDR3 has 15 residues. Unmatched junction bases numbered 6, after V lost 3 bases and J lost 5 bases. Germline V gives CDR1 LNHDA, CDR2 SQIVND (reference sequence). CDR3 DNA sequence: TGTGCCAGTAGTATGATGGCAGGGGGTACCGGGGAGCTGTTTTTT. Protein: CASSMMAGGTGELFF. The full variable domain, in which reference TRBV19 and TRBJ2-2 provide the parts outside the CDR3, is DGGITQSPKYLFRKEGQNVTLSCEQNLNHDAMYWYRQDPGQGLRLIYYSQIVNDFQKGDIAEGYSVSREKKESFPLTVTSAQKNPTAFYLCASSMMAGGTGELFFGEGSRLTVL.

The chain employs TRBV12-3 or TRBV12-4 and TRBJ2-7; 10 positions match TRBD2. Losses at the gene ends were 6 bases for V and 6 bases for J; bases not matched to a gene: 11. CDR3 size: 15 residues. CDR3 sequence: CASSSPGLARSEQYF. CDR3 in DNA: TGTGCCAGCAGCTCGCCGGGACTAGCGAGGTCCGAGCAGTACTTC.

The chain is built from TRBV5-1 and TRBJ2-4; D is undetermined. The germline V gene encodes CDR1 SGHRS and CDR2 YFSETQ. The length of the CDR3 is 11 residues. V was trimmed by 2 bases and J by 13 bases, leaving 10 bases between them. CDR3 in DNA: TGCGCCAGCAGCTTAACGGATGAGCAGTACTTC. Its translation: CASSLTDEQYF.

This clonotype is labeled as medium-sized (0.01 to 0.1%). V usage is TRBV18 and J usage is TRBJ1-6; no clear D. Germline V gene data show CDR1 as KGHSH and CDR2 as LQKENI. V gave up 6 bases and J gave up 6 bases, with 12 bases separating them. This CDR3 spans 14 amino acids. The chain's CDR3 is CASSEGAANSPLHF. CDR3 nucleotide sequence: TGTGCCAGCTCGGAGGGCGCAGCTAATTCACCCCTCCACTTT.

Within the sample, this clonotype is medium-sized (0.01 to 0.1%). The chain recombines TRBV19 with TRBJ2-7; 14 bases agree with TRBD2. The germline CDR1 and CDR2 sequences are LNHDA and SQIVND (reference sequence). The V segment lost 4 bases and the J segment 5 bases; nucleotides outside the gene matches: 1. This CDR3 contains 14 residues. CDR3 protein: CASSKGLAGDEQYF. For the CDR3, the DNA is TGTGCCAGTAGTAAGGGACTAGCGGGAGACGAGCAGTACTTC.

Concerning this clonotype itself: The junction does not match germline at one end; this may be a read error. J is TRBJ1-1 and V is TRBV5-5, with D uncertain. The CDR3 sequence is 16 residues long. From germline, CDR1 is SGHKS and CDR2 YYEKEE (reference sequence). CDR3 sequence: CASSSGLMVENTEAFF. The CDR3 bases are TGCGCCAGCAGCTCAGGACTGATGGTAGAGAACACTGAAGCTTTCTTT. Full variable domain (missing parts from reference TRBV5-5 and TRBJ1-1): DAGVTQSPTHLIKTRGQQVTLRCSPISGHKSVSWYQQVLGQGPQFIFQYYEKEERGRGNFPDRFSARQFPNYSSELNVNALLLGDSALYLCASSSGLMVENTEAFFGQGTRLTVV.

In its sample, this clonotype was seen a few times. The V call is TRBV7-9, the J call TRBJ2-6; the D is unclear. The V and J ends lost 1 base and 0 bases respectively, with 16 bases between them. The CDR3 consists of 19 residues. CDR1 is SEHNR, CDR2 FQNEAQ, per germline (reference sequence). CDR3 region: CASSLGVGSSLSGANVLTF. CDR3 DNA: TGTGCCAGCAGCTTAGGGGTTGGATCCTCCCTCTCTGGGGCCAACGTCCTGACTTTC.